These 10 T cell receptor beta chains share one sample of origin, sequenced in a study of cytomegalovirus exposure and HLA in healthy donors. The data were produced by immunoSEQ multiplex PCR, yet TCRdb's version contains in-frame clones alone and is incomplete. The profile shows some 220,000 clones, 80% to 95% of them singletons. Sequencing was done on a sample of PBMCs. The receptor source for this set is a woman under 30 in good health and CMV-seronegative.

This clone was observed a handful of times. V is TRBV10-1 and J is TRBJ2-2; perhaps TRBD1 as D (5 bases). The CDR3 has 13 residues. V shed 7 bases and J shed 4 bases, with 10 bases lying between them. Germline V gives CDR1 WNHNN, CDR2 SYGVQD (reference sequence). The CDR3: CASNARVTGELFF. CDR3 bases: TGCGCCAGCAACGCCAGGGTCACCGGGGAGCTGTTTTTT.

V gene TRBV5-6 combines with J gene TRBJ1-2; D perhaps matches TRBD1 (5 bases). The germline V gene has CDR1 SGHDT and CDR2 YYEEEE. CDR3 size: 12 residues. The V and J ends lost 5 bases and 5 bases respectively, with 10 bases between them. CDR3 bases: TGTGCCAGCAGTGTGCAGGGTTATGGCTACACCTTC. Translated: CASSVQGYGYTF.

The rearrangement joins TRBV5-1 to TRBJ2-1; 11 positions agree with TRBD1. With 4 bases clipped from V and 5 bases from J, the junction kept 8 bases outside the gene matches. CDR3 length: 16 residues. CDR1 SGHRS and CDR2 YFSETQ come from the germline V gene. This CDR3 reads CASSLIPGQGDNEQFF. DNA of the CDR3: TGCGCCAGCAGCCTCATACCGGGACAGGGGGACAATGAGCAGTTCTTC.

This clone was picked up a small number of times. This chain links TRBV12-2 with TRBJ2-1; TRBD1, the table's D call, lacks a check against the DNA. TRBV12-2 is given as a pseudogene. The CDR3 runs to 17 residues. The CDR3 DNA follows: TGTGCAAGTCGCCTTTTAACAGGGACGGTGGCCTACAATGAGCAGTTCTTC. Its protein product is CASRLLTGTVAYNEQFF.

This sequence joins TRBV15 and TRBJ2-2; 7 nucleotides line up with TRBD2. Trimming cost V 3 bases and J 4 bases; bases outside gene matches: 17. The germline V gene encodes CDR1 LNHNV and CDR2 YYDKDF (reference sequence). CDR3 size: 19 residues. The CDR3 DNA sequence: TGTGCCACCAGCAGCCTCCTATTGTCAAGGCTAGCGGCCACCGGGGAGCTGTTTTTT. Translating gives CATSSLLLSRLAATGELFF.

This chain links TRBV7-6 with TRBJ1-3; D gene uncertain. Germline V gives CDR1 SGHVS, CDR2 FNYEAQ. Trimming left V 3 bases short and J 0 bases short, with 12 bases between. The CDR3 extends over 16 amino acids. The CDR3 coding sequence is TGTGCCAGCAGCTTGAGGGATGCCCGCTCTGGAAACACCATATATTTT. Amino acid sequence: CASSLRDARSGNTIYF.

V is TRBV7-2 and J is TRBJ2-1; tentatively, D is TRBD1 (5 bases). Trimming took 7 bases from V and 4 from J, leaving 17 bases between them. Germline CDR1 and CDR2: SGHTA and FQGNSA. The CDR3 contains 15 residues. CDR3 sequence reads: CASMSRTKAYNEQFF. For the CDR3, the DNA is TGTGCCAGCATGAGTAGGACAAAGGCTTACAATGAGCAGTTCTTC.

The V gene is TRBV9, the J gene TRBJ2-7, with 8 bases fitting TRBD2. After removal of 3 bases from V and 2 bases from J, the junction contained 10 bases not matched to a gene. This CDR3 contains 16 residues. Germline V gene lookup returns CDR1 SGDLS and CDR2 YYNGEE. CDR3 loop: CASSESSGTATYEQYF. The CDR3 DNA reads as TGTGCCAGCAGCGAGAGTAGCGGGACTGCGACCTACGAGCAGTACTTC.

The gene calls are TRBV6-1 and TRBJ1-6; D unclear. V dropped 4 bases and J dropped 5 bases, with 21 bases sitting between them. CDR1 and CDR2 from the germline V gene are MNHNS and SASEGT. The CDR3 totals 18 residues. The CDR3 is CASSAGFATTSNNSPLHF. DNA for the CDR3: TGTGCCAGCAGTGCCGGATTCGCGACAACCTCGAATAATTCACCCCTCCACTTT.

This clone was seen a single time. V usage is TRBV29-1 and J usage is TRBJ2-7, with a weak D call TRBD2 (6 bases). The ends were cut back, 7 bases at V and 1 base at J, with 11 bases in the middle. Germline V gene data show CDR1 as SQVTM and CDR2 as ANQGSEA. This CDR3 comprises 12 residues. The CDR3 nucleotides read TGCAGCGCCGGGGGACTTTCCTACGAGCAGTACTTC. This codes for CSAGGLSYEQYF.